These T cell receptor beta chains were read from a single sample in a study of control samples from healthy donors and cancer patients. Measured with immunoSEQ multiplex PCR; TCRdb has only the in-frame clones, and not every one. Of over 150,000 clones in the sample, around 91% are singletons; the top ten hold roughly 1.5%. The sample was blood. These receptors came from a woman aged 50 to 65 in good health. The CDR3 runs from the conserved cysteine through the conserved F or W. Each record gives: V gene, J gene, D gene, clone size, CDR3 protein, CDR3 DNA. A D gene is named only where the DNA matches it firmly. Not every row has a clone size; where given, it reads once, few, many or a size class.

>TRBV1|TRBJ2-7|NA|NA
CTSSQVGGQGPHEQYF
TGCACCAGCAGCCAAGTAGGGGGACAGGGTCCCCACGAGCAGTACTTC
>TRBV7-3|TRBJ2-3|TRBD2|NA
CASSGGISGGAGDTQYF
TGTGCCAGCAGCGGTGGAATCAGCGGGGGGGCCGGAGATACGCAGTATTTT
>TRBV5-1|TRBJ1-2|NA|NA
CASSLVGYTF
TGCGCCAGCAGCTTGGTTGGCTACACCTTC
>TRBV18|TRBJ1-1|NA|NA
CASSWKGQHTEAFF
TGTGCCAGCTCATGGAAGGGGCAACACACTGAAGCTTTCTTT
>TRBV6-2/TRBV6-3|TRBJ1-2|NA|few
CASSYTRMGGYTF
TGTGCCAGCAGTTACACCCGCATGGGGGGCTACACCTTC
>TRBV28|TRBJ2-7|NA|once
CASSPPLDEQYF
TGTGCCAGCAGCCCTCCATTGGACGAGCAGTACTTC
>TRBV10-1|TRBJ2-2|TRBD2|NA
CASSGSGDAITGELFF
TGCGCCAGCAGTGGGAGCGGGGACGCTATCACCGGGGAGCTGTTTTTT
>TRBV15|TRBJ2-3|TRBD2|NA
CATSRGTSGSTDTQYF
TGTGCCACCAGCAGAGGGACTAGCGGTAGCACAGATACGCAGTATTTT
>TRBV5-8|TRBJ2-7|NA|NA
CASSRTGEGYEQYF
TGTGCCAGCAGCCGGACGGGGGAAGGTTACGAGCAGTACTTC
>TRBV10-3|TRBJ1-1|NA|NA
CAISGLLRLRDTEAFF
TGTGCCATCAGTGGCCTATTGCGTCTTCGGGACACTGAAGCTTTCTTT
>TRBV7-9|TRBJ2-5|NA|NA
CASSLGQRAETQYF
TGTGCCAGCAGCTTAGGACAGCGGGCCGAGACCCAGTACTTC
>TRBV28|TRBJ2-1|TRBD2|NA
CASNTSGRARLFF
TGTGCCAGCAATACTAGCGGGAGGGCCAGGTTGTTCTTC
>TRBV6-1|TRBJ2-3|NA|NA
CASSEPGTSTDTQYF
TGTGCCAGCAGTGAACCAGGCACTAGCACAGATACGCAGTATTTT
>TRBV7-8|TRBJ2-1|NA|NA
CASSANLAASSYNEQFF
TGTGCCAGCAGCGCAAACCTAGCCGCAAGCTCCTACAATGAGCAGTTCTTC
>TRBV5-5|TRBJ1-6|TRBD1|NA
CASSLIQGSGAPLHF
TGTGCCAGCAGCTTAATACAGGGGAGTGGGGCACCCCTCCACTTT
>TRBV5-1|TRBJ1-2|NA|NA
CASSLKVGRGYGYTF
TGCGCCAGCAGCTTGAAAGTGGGCAGGGGCTATGGCTACACCTTC
>TRBV5-1|TRBJ1-3|NA|NA
CASSLGQGEDTIYF
TGCGCCAGCAGCTTGGGTCAGGGAGAGGACACCATATATTTT
>TRBV15|TRBJ1-5|NA|NA
CATSRDSGTLHEPQHF
TGTGCCACCAGCAGAGATTCAGGGACACTGCATGAGCCCCAGCATTTT
>TRBV9|TRBJ1-1|NA|NA
CASSVAGLTEAFF
TGTGCCAGCAGCGTAGCAGGTCTTACTGAAGCTTTCTTT
>TRBV18|TRBJ1-5|TRBD1|few
CASSPLQGANQPQHF
TGTGCCAGCTCACCTTTACAGGGGGCTAATCAGCCCCAGCATTTT
>TRBV6-1|TRBJ1-5|TRBD1|NA
CASSVTGTGHSNQPQHF
TGTGCCAGCAGTGTTACAGGGACAGGTCATAGCAATCAGCCCCAGCATTTT
>TRBV18|TRBJ1-5|NA|once
CASSQGSDQPQHF
TGTGCCAGCTCACAAGGGTCCGATCAGCCCCAGCATTTT
>TRBV2|TRBJ2-3|TRBD2|NA
CASSGGLGTDTQYF
TGTGCCAGCAGTGGAGGACTAGGCACAGATACGCAGTATTTT
>TRBV29-1|TRBJ2-3|TRBD2|NA
CSVEGGTSGWYTQYF
TGCAGCGTTGAAGGGGGGACTAGCGGGTGGTATACGCAGTATTTT
>TRBV28|TRBJ1-2|NA|NA
CASSSGAHDSGYTF
TGTGCCAGCAGTTCAGGGGCCCACGACTCTGGCTACACCTTC
>TRBV5-6|TRBJ2-5|NA|NA
CASSLDNEETQYF
TGTGCCAGCAGCTTGGACAACGAAGAGACCCAGTACTTC
>TRBV5-1|TRBJ2-7|TRBD1|NA
CASSSGTGAEEQYF
TGCGCCAGCAGCTCCGGGACAGGGGCCGAGGAGCAGTACTTC
>TRBV14|TRBJ1-2|NA|NA
CASSPGSGVYGYTF
TGTGCCAGCAGCCCGGGGAGCGGAGTCTATGGCTACACCTTC
>TRBV9|TRBJ2-5|TRBD2|NA
CASSVGASGVQETQYF
TGTGCCAGCAGCGTAGGGGCTAGCGGGGTGCAAGAGACCCAGTACTTC
>TRBV4-1|TRBJ1-2|TRBD1|NA
CASSQGRLGTGNYGYTF
TGCGCCAGCAGCCAAGGGAGGCTTGGGACAGGGAACTATGGCTACACCTTC
>TRBV27|TRBJ1-5|TRBD1|NA
CASSLTLGQLSQPQHF
TGTGCCAGCAGTTTAACTTTGGGACAGTTATCCCAGCCCCAGCATTTT
>TRBV5-5|TRBJ1-1|TRBD1|NA
CATDRDLNTEAFF
TGTGCCACGGACAGGGACTTGAACACTGAAGCTTTCTTT
>TRBV5-4|TRBJ1-1|NA|once
CASSLSGREAFF
TGTGCCAGCAGCTTGTCAGGGCGGGAGGCTTTCTTT
>TRBV6-5|TRBJ2-5|NA|NA
CASSLLGTETQYF
TGTGCCAGCAGCCTACTTGGAACGGAGACCCAGTACTTC
>TRBV20-1|TRBJ1-2|NA|NA
CSASGRYGYTF
TGCAGTGCGTCAGGCCGCTATGGCTACACCTTC
>TRBV18|TRBJ1-2|TRBD1|NA
CASSYDRGPYGYTF
TGTGCCAGCTCATACGACAGGGGGCCCTATGGCTACACCTTC
>TRBV9|TRBJ1-2|NA|NA
CASTKTGANYGYTF
TGTGCCAGCACCAAGACAGGAGCTAACTATGGCTACACCTTC